These 31 T cell receptor beta chains share one sample of origin, sequenced in a study of blood T cell repertoires in COVID-19 (TCRdb year 2020). The library was prepared using the immunoSEQ multiplex PCR assay. TCRdb holds this immuneACCESS table with in-frame rearrangements only. Some clones are missing; in checked studies, unresolved V genes explain under half, and the rest has no known cause. The sample includes some 200,000 clones, with roughly 94% observed a single time. 1.2% of the sample is in the top ten clones. Sequencing was carried out using peripheral blood. The receptors originated from a man aged 30-40 years with acute or convalescent COVID-19.

In nucleotides, the CDR3 is TGTGCCAGTAGTATAACAGGGCGGAGAGGGAATCAGCCCCAGCATTTT. This encodes CASSITGRRGNQPQHF. J is TRBJ1-5 and V is TRBV19, with a weak D call TRBD1 (6 bases). Germline CDR1 reads LNHDA; CDR2 reads SQIVND (reference sequence). Trimming took off 2 bases at V and 4 bases at J, with 15 bases between the two ends. This CDR3 has 16 residues.

CDR3 nucleotides: TGTGCCAGCAGCTCGACAGGGAATGAGCAGTTCTTC. Its translation: CASSSTGNEQFF. The J gene is TRBJ2-1, the V gene TRBV6-2 or TRBV6-3, with 7 bases matching TRBD1. This CDR3 is built from 12 residues. Germline V gene lookup returns CDR1 MNHEY and CDR2 SVGEGT. V lost 6 bases to trimming and J lost 7 bases; unmatched junction nucleotides: 3.

The gene calls are TRBV28 and TRBJ1-4; D not resolved. The CDR3 has 16 amino acids. V lost 5 bases and J 8 bases, leaving 21 bases between the germline ends. CDR1 is MDHEN and CDR2 is SYDVKM in the germline V gene. The CDR3 here is CASSPPPGLGEEKLFF. As DNA, the CDR3 is TGTGCCAGCAGTCCGCCCCCCGGGTTGGGAGAGGAAAAACTGTTTTTT.

J is TRBJ1-4 and V is TRBV12-3 or TRBV12-4, with D perhaps TRBD1 (6 bases). Trimming stripped 8 bases from V and 3 bases from J, with 10 bases between. The CDR3 is made up of 13 amino acids. The chain's CDR3 is CASVRGSNEKLFF. CDR3 in DNA: TGTGCCAGCGTCAGGGGCTCTAATGAAAAACTGTTTTTT.

The V call is TRBV2, the J call TRBJ1-4; unclear D gene. This CDR3 has 11 residues. The ends were cut back, 8 bases at V and 11 bases at J, with 12 bases in the middle. The germline V gene has CDR1 SNHLY and CDR2 FYNNEI. Here the CDR3 reads CASALGEKLFF. The CDR3 nucleotides are TGTGCCAGCGCCCTGGGAGAGAAACTGTTTTTT.

As regards this clone: A read error may account for a junction end that differs from germline. CDR3 in amino acids: CASSLLKSESAF. For the CDR3, the DNA is TGTGCCAGCAGTTTACTAAAGTCGGAGTCAGCCTTC. This chain links TRBV28 with TRBJ1-2; D gene uncertain. The CDR3 is made up of 12 amino acids. CDR1 is MDHEN, CDR2 SYDVKM, per germline.

The chain combines TRBV20-1 with TRBJ1-2, with TRBD1 matching over 8 bases. With 7 bases clipped from V and 8 bases from J, the junction kept 6 bases outside the gene matches. CDR3 length equals 11 residues. Germline V gene data show CDR1 as DFQATT and CDR2 as SNEGSKA (reference sequence). The CDR3 region has the DNA TGCAGTGTCCCCCGGGACAGGGGCTACACCTTC. The encoded protein is CSVPRDRGYTF.

As for this clone: Distinct nucleotide sequences in the sample also encode this CDR3. This sequence joins TRBV3-1 (or the pseudogene TRBV3-2) and TRBJ2-6, with D possibly TRBD2 on 5 matching bases. Trimming left V 0 bases short and J 0 bases short, with 6 bases between. The CDR3 totals 16 residues. Germline V gene data show CDR1 as LGHDT and CDR2 as YNNKEL (reference sequence). This CDR3 reads CASSQESGSGANVLTF. CDR3 sequence (DNA): TGTGCCAGCAGCCAAGAAAGCGGCTCTGGGGCCAACGTCCTGACTTTC.

The gene calls are TRBV11-1 and TRBJ2-3; D is ambiguous. This CDR3 has 17 residues. The V gene's germline CDR1 is SGHAT and CDR2 FQDESV (reference sequence). The V and J ends lost 0 bases and 0 bases respectively, with 13 bases between them. The CDR3 sequence is CASSLAFDFHSTDTQYF. The CDR3 DNA reads as TGTGCCAGCAGCTTAGCCTTCGACTTTCACAGCACAGATACGCAGTATTTT.

The chain is built from TRBV5-1 and TRBJ2-1; 14 bases align to TRBD2. Germline assignment: CDR1 SGHRS and CDR2 YFSETQ. The trim removed 4 bases at V and 10 bases at J, leaving 13 bases unmatched. The CDR3 is 17 residues long. CDR3 sequence reads: CASSLLETSGRGREQFF. In nucleotides, the CDR3 is TGCGCCAGCAGCCTCCTAGAGACTAGCGGGAGGGGTCGGGAGCAGTTCTTC.

The chain employs TRBV5-1 and TRBJ1-1; TRBD1 is a possible D gene (5 bases). CDR1 is SGHRS, CDR2 YFSETQ, per germline. Trimming cost V 2 bases and J 5 bases, with 10 bases left between them. The CDR3 runs to 13 residues. DNA for the CDR3: TGCGCCAGCAGCTTTATGGGGCAGACTGAAGCTTTCTTT. Protein sequence: CASSFMGQTEAFF.

The V and J genes are TRBV5-1 and TRBJ2-2; TRBD2 matches at 7 bases. There are 16 residues in the CDR3. CDR1 is SGHRS, CDR2 YFSETQ, per germline. J lost 3 bases, V lost 0 bases, and 5 bases had no gene match. CDR3 DNA: TGCGCCAGCAGCTTGGGTCCAGGGAGGGACACCGGGGAGCTGTTTTTT. This gives the protein CASSLGPGRDTGELFF. The full variable domain, its missing parts supplied by reference TRBV5-1 and TRBJ2-2, is KAGVTQTPRYLIKTRGQQVTLSCSPISGHRSVSWYQQTPGQGLQFLFEYFSETQRNKGNFPGRFSGRQFSNSRSEMNVSTLELGDSALYLCASSLGPGRDTGELFFGEGSRLTVL.

The chain recombines TRBV5-6 with TRBJ1-2; TRBD1 aligns across 8 bases. Germline CDR1 reads SGHDT; CDR2 reads YYEEEE. V was clipped by 4 bases and J by 2 bases; unmatched bases: 16. The CDR3 covers 18 residues. The CDR3 reads CASSPLRTGTVSNYGYTF. The CDR3 DNA is TGTGCCAGCAGCCCTCTGAGGACAGGGACCGTATCAAACTATGGCTACACCTTC.

The gene calls are TRBV7-9 and TRBJ2-1; TRBD1 matches 7 bases. CDR1 is SEHNR and CDR2 is FQNEAQ in the germline V gene (reference sequence). The CDR3 spans 15 residues. Trimming cost V 3 bases and J 4 bases; bases outside gene matches: 6. The CDR3 DNA reads as TGTGCCAGCAGCTTCTCGGACAGGCTGTACAATGAGCAGTTCTTC. It specifies CASSFSDRLYNEQFF.

This clone was seen more than once but under ten times. J is TRBJ2-2 and V is TRBV4-2; a possible D gene is TRBD1 (5 bases). Germline CDR1 is LGHNA and CDR2 is YNFKEQ. The CDR3 consists of 15 residues. V lost 3 bases, J lost 7 bases, and 15 bases lay in between. In DNA, the CDR3 is TGTGCCAGCAGCCACGTGTTTAGGGGAAACGGGGAGCTGTTTTTT. This translates into CASSHVFRGNGELFF.

The V call is TRBV5-1, the J call TRBJ2-5; 9 bases fit TRBD2. Germline V gene lookup returns CDR1 SGHRS and CDR2 YFSETQ. This CDR3 region has 16 residues. After removal of 4 bases from V and 2 bases from J, the junction contained 9 bases not matched to a gene. The CDR3 sequence: CASSRSGLATQETQYF. The DNA of the CDR3 is TGCGCCAGCAGCCGTTCAGGACTAGCGACTCAAGAGACCCAGTACTTC.

The chain uses TRBV11-2 and TRBJ2-5, with TRBD1 matching over 7 bases. The junction had 3 bases not matched to a gene; V was cut back by 5 bases and J by 3 bases. The CDR3 length is 13 residues. The V gene's germline CDR1 is SGHAT and CDR2 FQNNGV. The chain's CDR3 is CASSQDRKETQYF. The CDR3 nucleotides read TGTGCCAGCAGCCAGGACAGGAAAGAGACCCAGTACTTC.

For the CDR3, the DNA is TGTGCCATCAGCCAGACACAGGGACCCTACGAGCAGTACTTC. It encodes CAISQTQGPYEQYF. The chain has TRBV10-3 and TRBJ2-7, with D possibly TRBD1 on 6 matching bases. The CDR3 is 14 residues long. CDR1 is ENHRY and CDR2 is SYGVKD in the germline V gene. Trimming removed 6 bases from V and 2 bases from J, with 14 bases in between.

The J gene is TRBJ2-2, the V gene TRBV6-5, with D perhaps TRBD2 (5 bases). The CDR3 is 13 amino acids. Germline V gene lookup returns CDR1 MNHEY and CDR2 SVGAGI. V dropped 4 bases and J dropped 6 bases, with 9 bases sitting between them. In DNA form, the CDR3 reads TGTGCCAGCAGTTCTCGGGGATCCGGGGAGCTGTTTTTT. Its protein is CASSSRGSGELFF.

The CDR3 loop reads CASSEYDRDTQYF. CDR3 sequence (DNA): TGCGCCAGCAGTGAGTATGATCGGGATACGCAGTATTTT. The chain combines TRBV10-1 with TRBJ2-3; D call uncertain. Germline lookup yields CDR1 WNHNN and CDR2 SYGVQD (reference sequence). The CDR3 contains 13 residues. V was cut by 1 base and J by 6 bases, with 8 bases left in between.

This chain joins TRBV24-1 and TRBJ2-1; 7 nucleotides match TRBD1. The length of the CDR3 is 15 residues. CDR1 is KGHDR, CDR2 SFDVKD, per germline. Trimming removed 1 base from V and 6 bases from J; junction bases left unmatched: 5. The CDR3 DNA reads as TGTGCCACCAGTGATTTACGGGACAGCTTCAATGAGCAGTTCTTC. It is translated as CATSDLRDSFNEQFF.

The rearrangement joins TRBV5-1 to TRBJ2-6; D is perhaps TRBD1 (6 bases). V lost 0 bases and J lost 6, with 16 bases in between. Looked up from germline, CDR1 is SGHRS and CDR2 is YFSETQ. This CDR3 is 17 amino acids long. CDR3 bases: TGCGCCAGCAGCTTGGGTAACAGGGCATACCCGGCCAACGTCCTGACTTTC. Translating it yields CASSLGNRAYPANVLTF.

A remark on this clone: Mismatch with germline at one junction end may stem from a read error. The V gene is TRBV27, the J gene TRBJ2-2, with TRBD2 matching 9 bases. CDR1 is MNHEY, CDR2 SMNVEV, per germline (reference sequence). The CDR3 consists of 18 residues. CDR3 loop: CARSQWGGGGRTTGELFF. CDR3 nucleotides: TGTGCCCGCAGCCAGTGGGGCGGGGGGGGGCGCACCACCGGGGAGCTGTTTTTT.

The chain recombines TRBV19 with TRBJ2-7; a possible D gene is TRBD2 (5 bases). Germline lookup yields CDR1 LNHDA and CDR2 SQIVND (reference sequence). This CDR3 contains 16 residues. V was clipped by 4 bases and J by 1 base, with 17 bases between them. The DNA for the CDR3 is TGTGCCAGTAGTAAGCCACGGGATCGGGGATCCTACGAGCAGTACTTC. Translated: CASSKPRDRGSYEQYF.

This chain links TRBV18 with TRBJ2-5; D is perhaps TRBD2 (7 bases). The V end lost 4 bases, the J end lost 4 bases, and 13 bases lay between the germline ends. Germline CDR1 KGHSH, CDR2 LQKENI. This CDR3 comprises 14 residues. Here the CDR3 reads CASSLRGGGETQYF. The CDR3 DNA sequence: TGTGCCAGCTCACTCCGCGGGGGCGGAGAGACCCAGTACTTC.

V and J are TRBV2 and TRBJ1-5, with TRBD1 matching over 8 bases. This CDR3 spans 15 amino acids. The J segment lost 3 bases and the V segment lost 3 bases, leaving 4 bases of the junction unmatched. Germline V lookup: CDR1 SNHLY, CDR2 FYNNEI. In nucleotides, the CDR3 is TGTGCCAGCAGTGACCAGGGGGCAAACAATCAGCCCCAGCATTTT. Translation: CASSDQGANNQPQHF.

Details on this clone: The identical CDR3 is also encoded by other nucleotide sequences in the sample. This rearrangement joins TRBV18 to TRBJ2-7, with D uncertain. The CDR3 runs to 14 residues. Germline V CDR1 and CDR2: KGHSH, LQKENI. Trimming left V 2 bases short and J 0 bases short, with 8 bases between. The CDR3: CASSPSLSSYEQYF. CDR3 bases: TGTGCCAGCTCACCATCCCTGAGCTCCTACGAGCAGTACTTC.

The chain is built from TRBV19 and TRBJ2-1, with 13 bases aligning to TRBD2. V lost 4 bases to trimming and J lost 0 bases; unmatched junction nucleotides: 9. CDR3 size: 19 residues. Germline-derived CDR1 and CDR2 are LNHDA and SQIVND (reference sequence). The CDR3 DNA sequence: TGTGCCAGTAGTACCCGACTAGCGGGAGGCCCTAGCTCCTACAATGAGCAGTTCTTC. It is translated as CASSTRLAGGPSSYNEQFF.

This chain joins TRBV11-3 and TRBJ2-3, with 8 bases matching TRBD2. The CDR3 has 16 amino acids. Germline-derived CDR1 and CDR2 are SGHNT and YENEEA. With 1 base clipped from V and 0 bases from J, the junction kept 3 bases outside the gene matches. CDR3 nucleotides: TGTGCCAGCAGCTTAGGGGCTAGCGGGAGCACAGATACGCAGTATTTT. It specifies CASSLGASGSTDTQYF.

V usage is TRBV7-2 and J usage is TRBJ2-7; D gene uncertain. The V gene's germline CDR1 is SGHTA and CDR2 FQGNSA. V lost 1 base and J 2 bases, leaving 9 bases between the germline ends. The CDR3 loop spans 14 amino acids. The DNA of the CDR3 is TGTGCCAGCAGCTTAGTATGGGCCCCCTACGAGCAGTACTTC. Translated, it gives CASSLVWAPYEQYF.

This clone occurred once. The chain has TRBV5-1 and TRBJ2-1, with D tentatively TRBD2 (6 bases). CDR1 SGHRS and CDR2 YFSETQ come from the germline V gene. Between the trimmed V and J ends, which lost 6 bases and 2 bases, there was a span of 12 bases. The CDR3 is 14 residues long. The CDR3 sequence is CASTPGGTYNEQFF. CDR3 bases: TGCGCCAGCACACCTGGGGGGACCTACAATGAGCAGTTCTTC.